This TCR beta chain stems from a study of OX40 agonist ivuxolimab in advanced cancers. Study-level information: From 23 to 79 years was the age range, with a mean of approximately 58 years, and over 80% were male. Prior anti-PD-1, anti-PD-L1 or anti-CTLA-4 therapy was allowed; 35% to 40% had some. General study points: Within 6 weeks, CD4+ and CD8+ blood T cells expanded clonally at 0.1 to 3.0 mg/kg. The average count of expanded clones was higher among CD8+ T cells than among CD4+.

Generated by immunoSEQ multiplex PCR, the TCRdb table keeps only in-frame clones and is missing some. This table holds 60,000 to 75,000 clones, around 82% found once. This clone has a single count. The antigen is not known. One junction end does not reproduce the germline sequence, and a read error may be involved. The CDR3 length is 13 residues. In germline, CDR1 is MNHEY, CDR2 SMNVEV (reference sequence). The V call is TRBV27, the J call TRBJ1-2; weak D call: TRBD1 (5 bases). The TCR originated in an adult with an advanced solid tumor such as melanoma, head and neck, liver or kidney cancer. Sequencing was performed on CD4+ or CD8+ T cells sorted from blood, taken in a trial of the OX40 agonist ivuxolimab. CDR3 residues: CASSPRGNSGYTF. CDR3 nucleotides: TGTGCCAGCAGCCCGCGGGGGAACTCTGGCTACACCTTC.